This T cell receptor (beta chain) was sequenced in a study of vaccination effects on CD4 cells after COVID-19. About the study: The median interval between the second dose and post-vaccine sampling was 72 days. Study-level results: After vaccination of healthy people, only 1 of 255 vaccine-induced clones cross-reacted with common cold coronaviruses.

Germline CDR1 reads SGHRS; CDR2 reads YFSETQ. V was cut by 0 bases and J by 5 bases, with 8 bases left in between. The CDR3 runs to 14 residues. The assay was immunoSEQ multiplex PCR, and TCRdb's table has in-frame clones only and misses some. The sample holds tens of thousands of clones; roughly 73% are singletons and the top ten take less than 2.5%. Notes on this clone: What it recognizes is unknown.

Cultured cells yielded isolated CD4+ T cells after 10 days. Everyone in the study got two shots of either the BNT162b2 or mRNA-1273 vaccine. It was on days 3 and 7 that half the medium was replaced with IL-2 medium. The rearrangement links TRBV5-1 to TRBJ1-4; possibly TRBD1 for D (5 bases). The clonotype comes from a human donor who received a COVID-19 vaccine. This material consisted of CD4+ T cells from PBMCs cultured without peptide, taken after COVID-19 vaccination. CDR3 coding DNA: TGCGCCAGCAGCTTGGCCCCAGGGAATGAAAAACTGTTTTTT. Its protein is CASSLAPGNEKLFF.